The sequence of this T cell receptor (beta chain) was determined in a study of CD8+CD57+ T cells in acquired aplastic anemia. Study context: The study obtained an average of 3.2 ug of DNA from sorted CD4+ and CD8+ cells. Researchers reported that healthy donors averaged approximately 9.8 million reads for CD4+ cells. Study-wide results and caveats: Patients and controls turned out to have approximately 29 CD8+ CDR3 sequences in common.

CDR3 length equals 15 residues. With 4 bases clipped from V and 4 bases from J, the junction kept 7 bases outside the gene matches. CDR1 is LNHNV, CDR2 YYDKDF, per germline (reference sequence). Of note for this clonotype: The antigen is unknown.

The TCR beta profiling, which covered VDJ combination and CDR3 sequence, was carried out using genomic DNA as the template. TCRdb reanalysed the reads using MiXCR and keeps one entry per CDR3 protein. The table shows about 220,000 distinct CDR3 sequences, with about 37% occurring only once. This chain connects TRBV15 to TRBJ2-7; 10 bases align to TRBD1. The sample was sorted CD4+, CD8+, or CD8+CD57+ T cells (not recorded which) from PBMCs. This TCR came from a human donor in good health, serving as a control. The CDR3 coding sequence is TGTGCCACCAGCACCTCCGGGACAGGGGTGTACGAGCAGTACTTC. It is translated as CATSTSGTGVYEQYF.